The following is a T cell receptor beta chain sequence with its context. Its antigen is still unknown. No much larger clone exists at a distance of one base, and base qualities are not known. TCR libraries were generated with the immunoSEQ multiplex PCR assay, using TCR-beta and/or TCR-alpha/delta assays for each sample. The amplified TCR libraries were sequenced using the Illumina high-throughput platform. Concerning the study's data processing: Clustering and dimensionality reduction relied on pairwise TCRdist distances among GMM-specific receptors from T cells that were either sorted ex vivo or expanded in vitro. Each clinical repertoire was scored by mean NN-distance, the average TCRdist to the nearest 10% of tetramer-positive reference sequences. GEM TCR motif frequency was calculated as the fraction of unique TCRs that matched known GEM sequences by V/J usage and CDR3 length. Active tuberculosis was classified by linear discriminant analysis with leave-one-out cross-validation, implemented in scikit-learn. This is the immuneACCESS table as TCRdb keeps it, with only in-frame sequences that have V and J called. A part of the clones is gone; compared with another copy, unresolved V genes explain less than half, and the rest is unexplained. The V and J calls and clone size come from that table; D and trimming were worked out from the DNA. This sample holds tens of thousands of clones; 70% to 85% were observed only once. The biggest ten clones account for 15% of the sample.

The data were obtained in a study of T cells in tuberculosis (dated by TCRdb to the late 2010s). Regarding the research as a whole: In the study, CD1B tetramers and high-throughput TCR immunosequencing were combined to characterize T cells specific for the mycobacterial lipid antigen glucose monomycolate (GMM). PBMC from active tuberculosis patients were archived either before standard anti-tuberculosis treatment began or within 7 days of its start. With under twelve people per group, a South African clinical cohort compared IGRA-negative adolescents, IGRA-positive adolescents with latent tuberculosis, and adults with active tuberculosis. The research as a whole found: An accuracy of 85% to 90% (AUROC roughly 0.9) was reached by a classifier using the diverse GMM-specific repertoire, compared with around 70% accuracy when GEM motif frequencies were used. Shorter CDR3-alpha lengths in active tuberculosis patients partly drove the smaller NN-distances, and the TCR-beta difference was not statistically significant. Which clinical samples got chosen depended on the availability of cryopreserved specimens, and the active tuberculosis cases were adults, whereas the controls were adolescents. Smaller mean NN-distances to GMM-specific TCRs were observed in active tuberculosis TCR-alpha repertoires than in IGRA-negative controls, suggesting clonal expansion of GMM-specific TCRs.

This specimen's time point label, per the study, means: new active TB diagnosis, blood taken before or within 7 days of starting treatment. The active tuberculosis patients were newly diagnosed, HIV-seronegative South African adults aged 18 years or older. Active tuberculosis was confirmed by positive sputum smear microscopy and/or positive M. tuberculosis culture. Immunosequencing was performed on unsorted cryopreserved PBMC and covered approximately 110,000 T cells per clinical donor on average. Inclusive of the bounding cysteine and phenylalanine, the CDR3 is 13 residues long. The retained sequence is limited to the CDR3, 39 bases, with the frame set at the first base. CDR1 and CDR2 (SGHRS, YFSETQ) derive from the germline V gene. The junction shows trimming of 3 bases on V and 3 bases on J, plus 10 bases between the germline ends.

This TCR was recovered from an adult with tuberculosis. The chain couples TRBV5-1 to TRBJ2-7, with the D segment identity uncertain. The source material was PBMCs, sampled at tuberculosis diagnosis. The nucleotides are TGCGCCAGCAGCTCGCCCCCCGGCTACGAGCAGTACTTC. This encodes CASSSPPGYEQYF.